The TCR beta chain under discussion was sequenced for a study of cytomegalovirus exposure and HLA in healthy donors. In the case of this clone: The antigen is undetermined.

Regarding the study as a whole: Being productive about 90% or about 30% of the time was typical of most TCR beta V segments in an earlier analysis. Using a false discovery rate of 0.05, a later analysis showed that fewer than 20,000 TCR beta sequences were associated with HLA alleles.

Germline V gives CDR1 SGHRS, CDR2 YFSETQ. V was pared by 4 bases and J by 3 bases, with 5 bases of the junction left unmatched. The CDR3 covers 14 residues. In the PCR, 60 Vbeta and 13 Jbeta primers were used. Clones were sequenced by immunoSEQ multiplex PCR, and TCRdb holds only the in-frame ones, with some missing. The table lists roughly 160,000 clones, 73% of them singletons. The receptor's source is a woman under 30 in good health and CMV-seropositive. Material for sequencing was PBMCs. The chain combines TRBV5-1 with TRBJ2-3; 7 positions match TRBD1. CDR3: CASSVRGRTDTQYF. Written as DNA, the CDR3 is TGCGCCAGCAGCGTTAGGGGGCGGACAGATACGCAGTATTTT.